These 30 T cell receptor beta chains originate from one sample sequenced in a study of blood T cells in healthy people across ages. Through a sample-barcoded 5' primer and a J-beta primer mix, a second PCR was run for roughly 7 to 12 cycles. One entry per CDR3 protein results from TCRdb running MiXCR on the 5' RACE reads. The data show roughly 1,100,000 distinct CDR3 sequences, under 30% seen once. The data also belong to a second study, concerning T cells of mothers and their children.

Input material: blood. The source is a girl between 2 and 10 years old in good health.

This clonotype was observed a few times. This chain uses TRBV20-1 with TRBJ2-3, with 8 bases lining up with TRBD2. Per the germline V gene, CDR1 is DFQATT and CDR2 is SNEGSKA (reference sequence). The CDR3 has 14 amino acids. Unmatched junction bases numbered 1, after V lost 2 bases and J lost 0 bases. The CDR3, as DNA: TGCAGTGCTAGACGACTAGCGAGCACAGATACGCAGTATTTT. Its translation is CSARRLASTDTQYF.

The chain links TRBV27 to TRBJ2-2; D is undetermined. The CDR3 sequence is 15 residues long. The V end was cut by 3 bases, the J end by 0 bases, with 8 bases between. Germline CDR1 MNHEY, CDR2 SMNVEV (reference sequence). The CDR3 sequence is CASSFDISNTGELFF. The CDR3 DNA sequence: TGTGCCAGCAGTTTTGACATCTCGAACACCGGGGAGCTGTTTTTT.

This clonotype was seen a handful of times. The chain combines TRBV28 with TRBJ2-5, with a weak D call TRBD2 (6 bases). CDR1 and CDR2 (germline): MDHEN, SYDVKM. The V gene lost 11 bases and the J gene lost 5 bases, with 21 bases spanning the gap. The CDR3 totals 14 residues. CDR3 sequence: CASYCGERRETQYF. CDR3 nucleotides: TGTGCCTCTTATTGCGGGGAGAGGAGGGAGACCCAGTACTTC.

The rearrangement joins TRBV20-1 to TRBJ2-5; D is perhaps TRBD2 (7 bases). This CDR3 is 13 amino acids long. Per germline, CDR1 DFQATT and CDR2 SNEGSKA (reference sequence). Trimming took off 0 bases at V and 9 bases at J, with 14 bases between the two ends. CDR3 DNA: TGCAGTGCTAGAGATAGGGGGGAGGGGCCCCAGTACTTC. Amino acids: CSARDRGEGPQYF.

Only a few counts were recorded for this clonotype. This sequence joins TRBV20-1 and TRBJ2-5; 7 bases line up with TRBD2. The J call is doubtful: the DNA matches TRBJ2-1 better. CDR1 is DFQATT and CDR2 is SNEGSKA in the germline V gene (reference sequence). This CDR3 has 14 amino acids. In DNA form, the CDR3 reads TGCAGTGCCCTAAGCGGGGAGGACCCCAATGAGCAGTTCTTC. Translating it yields CSALSGEDPNEQFF.

This clonotype was seen more than once but under ten times. The chain recombines TRBV6-5 with TRBJ2-7; 7 bases are a match to TRBD1. Germline CDR1 is MNHEY and CDR2 is SVGAGI. The V segment lost 6 bases and the J segment 2 bases; nucleotides outside the gene matches: 7. The CDR3 runs 14 residues. The CDR3 nucleotides are TGTGCCAGCAGGCGAGACAGGGTAGCCTACGAGCAGTACTTC. This gives the protein CASRRDRVAYEQYF.

The sample holds a few counts of this clonotype. The chain couples TRBV7-6 to TRBJ1-2; 8 nucleotides line up with TRBD1. CDR3 length equals 17 residues. The germline CDR1 and CDR2 sequences are SGHVS and FNYEAQ. V lost 1 base, J lost 4 bases, and 11 bases stayed unmatched. As DNA, the CDR3 is TGTGCCAGCAGCTTAGTCGCAGGGGGCGGCTTGGCCTATGGCTACACCTTC. Translated: CASSLVAGGGLAYGYTF. The full variable domain, rest sourced from reference TRBV7-6 and TRBJ1-2, is GAGVSQSPRYKVTKRGQDVALRCDPISGHVSLYWYRQALGQGPEFLTYFNYEAQQDKSGLPNDRFSAERPEGSISTLTIQRTEQRDSAMYRCASSLVAGGGLAYGYTFGSGTRLTVV.

This clonotype has more than one count but fewer than ten. The chain couples TRBV9 to TRBJ1-2; 7 bases are shared with TRBD1. CDR1 is SGDLS, CDR2 YYNGEE, per germline. The CDR3 length is 13 residues. After removal of 0 bases from V and 4 bases from J, the junction contained 0 bases not matched to a gene. The CDR3 reads CASSVAGGYGYTF. CDR3 in DNA: TGTGCCAGCAGCGTAGCAGGGGGCTATGGCTACACCTTC. The full variable domain, with the rest looked up from reference TRBV9 and TRBJ1-2, is DSGVTQTPKHLITATGQRVTLRCSPRSGDLSVYWYQQSLDQGLQFLIQYYNGEERAKGNILERFSAQQFPDLHSELNLSSLELGDSALYFCASSVAGGYGYTFGSGTRLTVV.

The CDR3 loop reads CAISESNSWQFF. Written as DNA, the CDR3 is TGTGCCATCAGTGAGTCGAATAGTTGGCAGTTCTTC. This sequence joins TRBV10-3 and TRBJ2-5; D not resolved. The J call may be incorrect, as the DNA end agrees better with TRBJ2-1. Germline loops: CDR1 ENHRY, CDR2 SYGVKD. The CDR3 spans 12 residues.

Only a few counts were recorded for this clonotype. One end of the junction varies from germline; a read error may be responsible. The genes are TRBV20-1 and TRBJ1-4; the D is unclear. The germline CDR1 and CDR2 sequences are DFQATT and SNEGSKA (reference sequence). The CDR3 consists of 17 residues. Here the CDR3 DNA reads TGCGGTGCGTTAATCCGGGCCCAACAAACAGTGAATGAAAAACTGTTTTTT. It codes for CGALIRAQQTVNEKLFF.

The chain has TRBV29-1 and TRBJ2-7; maybe TRBD2 (6 bases). The CDR3 totals 11 residues. V dropped 0 bases and J dropped 9 bases, with 9 bases sitting between them. The germline V gene has CDR1 SQVTM and CDR2 ANQGSEA. CDR3: CSVEEAGTQYF. The DNA of the CDR3 is TGCAGCGTTGAAGAAGCGGGTACGCAGTACTTC.

The chain couples TRBV5-1 to TRBJ2-1; D might be TRBD1 (5 bases). The CDR3 length is 15 residues. Trimming cost V 0 bases and J 8 bases, with 15 bases left between them. Germline V gene lookup returns CDR1 SGHRS and CDR2 YFSETQ. DNA for the CDR3: TGCGCCAGCAGCTTGGAGGGTCATCCAGGGTATGAGCAGTTCTTC. Translated: CASSLEGHPGYEQFF.

The table lists this clonotype with a few counts. The genes are TRBV3-1 and TRBJ1-2; D unclear. The CDR3 length is 14 residues. Per germline, CDR1 LGHDT and CDR2 YNNKEL (reference sequence). The V end was cut by 0 bases, the J end by 7 bases, with 12 bases between. The CDR3 spells CASSQDTAPSGYTF. The DNA for the CDR3 is TGTGCCAGCAGCCAAGATACAGCCCCTAGTGGCTACACCTTC. Together with reference TRBV3-1 and TRBJ1-2, the CDR3 gives the full variable domain: DTAVSQTPKYLVTQMGNDKSIKCEQNLGHDTMYWYKQDSKKFLKIMFSYNNKELIINETVPNRFSPKSPDKAHLNLHINSLELGDSAVYFCASSQDTAPSGYTFGSGTRLTVV.

This clonotype occurred a few times. The CDR3 sequence: CSGITRGHATYEQYF. The DNA of the CDR3 is TGCAGCGGCATCACCAGGGGACACGCGACCTACGAGCAGTACTTC. The chain has TRBV29-1 and TRBJ2-7, with D possibly TRBD1 on 6 matching bases. CDR1 is SQVTM and CDR2 is ANQGSEA in the germline V gene. The CDR3 has 15 residues. Trimming shortened V by 7 bases and J by 2 bases, and 21 bases separated the two germline ends.

V usage is TRBV5-1 and J usage is TRBJ2-5, with D possibly called TRBD1 or TRBD2 (5 bases each). V was shortened by 0 bases and J by 3 bases, with 12 bases between the two germline ends. The germline V gene has CDR1 SGHRS and CDR2 YFSETQ. CDR3 length: 15 residues. This chain's CDR3 is CASSLAGTVEETQYF. The CDR3 DNA reads as TGCGCCAGCAGCTTGGCCGGGACCGTCGAAGAGACCCAGTACTTC.

The sample holds a few counts of this clonotype. V is TRBV7-2 and J is TRBJ2-5; D may be TRBD2 (6 bases). The J call is uncertain, as TRBJ2-1 better fits the DNA end. CDR1 SGHTA and CDR2 FQGNSA come from the germline V gene. CDR3 size: 16 residues. The chain's CDR3 is CASSLAFSAGYNEQFF. The CDR3 DNA is TGTGCCAGCAGCTTAGCGTTTAGCGCGGGGTACAATGAGCAGTTCTTC.

This clonotype occurred a few times. The J gene is TRBJ1-4, the V gene TRBV28; TRBD1 might be the D (6 bases). The CDR3 totals 14 residues. The germline V gene has CDR1 MDHEN and CDR2 SYDVKM. V was pared by 5 bases and J by 1 base, with 8 bases between. The CDR3 loop is CASSRGETNEKLFF. The CDR3 DNA reads as TGTGCCAGCAGTAGGGGGGAAACTAATGAAAAACTGTTTTTT.

This chain connects TRBV6-6 to TRBJ1-1; 7 bases fit TRBD1. Per germline, CDR1 MNHNY and CDR2 SVGAGI (reference sequence). J was trimmed by 3 bases and V by 5 bases; bases with no gene match: 9. The CDR3 is made up of 15 amino acids. In DNA, the CDR3 is TGTGCCAGCAGTCGCCCGGAGGGACAGCACACTGAAGCTTTCTTT. This sequence encodes CASSRPEGQHTEAFF.

This clonotype was counted many times. The genes are TRBV18 and TRBJ2-5; weak D call: TRBD1 (6 bases). The CDR3 is made up of 14 amino acids. V was cut by 1 base and J by 2 bases, with 8 bases left in between. The germline V gene encodes CDR1 KGHSH and CDR2 LQKENI. The CDR3 reads CASSPLDSQETQYF. CDR3 coding DNA: TGTGCCAGCTCACCACTGGACAGTCAAGAGACCCAGTACTTC.

This clonotype was counted only a few times. The genes are TRBV9 and TRBJ2-1; weak D call: TRBD2 (5 bases). The J call is doubtful: the DNA matches TRBJ2-7 better. The CDR3 loop spans 16 amino acids. Germline V lookup: CDR1 SGDLS, CDR2 YYNGEE. The CDR3 nucleotides are TGTGCCAGCAGCCCATCAGAGGGCTTAAGCTCCTACGAGCAGTACTTC. It translates to CASSPSEGLSSYEQYF.

This clonotype was seen a few times. The V call is TRBV29-1, the J call TRBJ2-5, with D maybe TRBD2 (5 bases). Germline CDR1 is SQVTM and CDR2 is ANQGSEA. This CDR3 has 13 amino acids. Trimming left V 6 bases short and J 1 base short, with 12 bases between. The CDR3 is CSVKGRAQETQYF. The CDR3, as DNA: TGCAGCGTGAAAGGGCGGGCCCAAGAGACCCAGTACTTC. Full variable domain (missing parts from reference TRBV29-1 and TRBJ2-5): SAVISQKPSRDICQRGTSLTIQCQVDSQVTMMFWYRQQPGQSLTLIATANQGSEATYESGFVIDKFPISRPNLTFSTLTVSNMSPEDSSIYLCSVKGRAQETQYFGPGTRLLVL.

As to this clonotype: With a much larger clone just one base away, this may be a read error. The chain uses TRBV6-6 and TRBJ2-3, with D perhaps given as TRBD1 or TRBD2 (6 bases each). Germline lookup yields CDR1 MNHNY and CDR2 SVGAGI (reference sequence). The CDR3 totals 13 residues. CDR3 DNA: TGTGCCAGCAGTGAGGGGGGCACAGATGCGCAGTATTTT. Its protein is CASSEGGTDAQYF.

CDR3 loop: CASSIAGTGPLEQFF. In nucleotides, the CDR3 is TGTGCCAGTAGTATAGCTGGGACCGGCCCTTTGGAGCAGTTCTTC. This rearrangement joins TRBV19 to TRBJ2-5; D could derive from TRBD1 or TRBD2 (5 bases each). The J call may not be correct, given that the DNA end is closer to TRBJ2-1. The CDR3 extends over 15 amino acids. The germline CDR1 and CDR2 sequences are LNHDA and SQIVND (reference sequence).

The chain couples TRBV5-6 to TRBJ2-7; TRBD2 matches 7 bases. Trimming removed 2 bases from V and 5 bases from J; junction bases left unmatched: 7. The CDR3 length is 14 residues. Germline CDR1 SGHDT, CDR2 YYEEEE. Here the CDR3 DNA reads TGTGCCAGCAGCTTTAGGCGCCTAGCGGACGAGCAGTACTTC. Translation: CASSFRRLADEQYF.

V is TRBV13 and J is TRBJ2-7; 8 positions agree with TRBD2. This CDR3 has 15 amino acids. J lost 0 bases, V lost 4 bases, and 5 bases had no gene match. Germline assignment: CDR1 PRHDT and CDR2 FYEKMQ (reference sequence). In nucleotides, the CDR3 is TGTGCCAGCAGCTCAAGACTAGCGCTCTCCTACGAGCAGTACTTC. It yields the protein CASSSRLALSYEQYF.

In this sample, this clonotype turned up a few times. The junction and the germline gene differ at one end; a read error may be behind it. The rearrangement uses TRBV19 and TRBJ2-7; 14 bases are shared with TRBD2. The CDR3 loop spans 12 amino acids. Germline V lookup: CDR1 LNHDA, CDR2 SQIVND (reference sequence). The CDR3 bases are TGTGCCAGTTCCCCGGGACTAGCGGGAGCGGTCTTC. Translated, it gives CASSPGLAGAVF.

A few counts support this clonotype. The chain links TRBV19 to TRBJ1-4; TRBD1 matches at 10 bases. There are 16 residues in the CDR3. Germline V gene lookup returns CDR1 LNHDA and CDR2 SQIVND (reference sequence). Trimming removed 4 bases from V and 5 bases from J; junction bases left unmatched: 7. CDR3 bases: TGTGCCAGTAGTACCTGGACAGGGGGTACCAATGAAAAACTGTTTTTT. Translated: CASSTWTGGTNEKLFF.

This chain connects TRBV7-9 to TRBJ1-6, with D perhaps matching TRBD1 (5 bases). In germline, CDR1 is SEHNR, CDR2 FQNEAQ (reference sequence). The CDR3 is made up of 16 amino acids. Trimming removed 1 base at V and 8 bases at J, with 15 bases between. DNA for the CDR3: TGTGCCAGCAGCTTAGTTCGCGGGGGAATCCATTCACCCCTCCACTTT. Translating gives CASSLVRGGIHSPLHF.

The rearrangement uses TRBV7-8 and TRBJ2-7, with D possibly TRBD1 on 5 matching bases. Germline CDR1 reads SGHVS; CDR2 reads FQNEAQ. The CDR3 sequence is 16 residues long. The germline V and J ends were trimmed by 2 bases and 3 bases, with 17 bases remaining between them. The CDR3 region has the DNA TGTGCCAGCAGCTTATTTCCAGGGTATTACGACTACGAGCAGTACTTC. This encodes CASSLFPGYYDYEQYF.

This chain uses TRBV20-1 with TRBJ1-4; 7 nucleotides agree with TRBD1. Germline values: CDR1 DFQATT, CDR2 SNEGSKA (reference sequence). This CDR3 is built from 15 residues. V gave up 2 bases and J gave up 6 bases; unmatched junction bases: 9. The CDR3 sequence: CSARRAGGGDEKLFF. CDR3 DNA sequence: TGCAGTGCTAGAAGGGCAGGGGGAGGGGATGAAAAACTGTTTTTT.